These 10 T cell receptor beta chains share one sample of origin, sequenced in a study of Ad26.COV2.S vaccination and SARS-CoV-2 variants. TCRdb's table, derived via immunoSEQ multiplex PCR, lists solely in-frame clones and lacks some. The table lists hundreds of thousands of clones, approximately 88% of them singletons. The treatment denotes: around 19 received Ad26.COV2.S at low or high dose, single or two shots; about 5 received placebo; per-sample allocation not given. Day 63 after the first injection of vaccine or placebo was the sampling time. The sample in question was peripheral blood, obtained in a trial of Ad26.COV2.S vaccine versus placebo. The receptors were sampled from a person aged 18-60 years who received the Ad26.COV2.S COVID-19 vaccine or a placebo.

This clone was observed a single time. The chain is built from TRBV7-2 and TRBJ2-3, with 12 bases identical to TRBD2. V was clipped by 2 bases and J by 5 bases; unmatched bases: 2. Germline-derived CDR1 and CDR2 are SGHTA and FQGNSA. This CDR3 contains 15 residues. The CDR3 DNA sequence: TGTGCCAGCAGCTTATCTAGCGGGGGGGGAGATACGCAGTATTTT. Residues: CASSLSSGGGDTQYF. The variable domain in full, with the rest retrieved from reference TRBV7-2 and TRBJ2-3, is GAGVSQSPSNKVTEKGKDVELRCDPISGHTALYWYRQSLGQGLEFLIYFQGNSAPDKSGLPSDRFSAERTGGSVSTLTIQRTQQEDSAVYLCASSLSSGGGDTQYFGPGTRLTVL.

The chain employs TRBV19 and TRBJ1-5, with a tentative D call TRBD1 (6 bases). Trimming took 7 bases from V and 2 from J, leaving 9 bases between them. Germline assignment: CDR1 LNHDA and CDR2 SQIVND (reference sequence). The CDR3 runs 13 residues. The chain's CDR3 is CASIQGGNQPQHF. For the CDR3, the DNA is TGTGCCAGTATACAGGGTGGCAATCAGCCCCAGCATTTT.

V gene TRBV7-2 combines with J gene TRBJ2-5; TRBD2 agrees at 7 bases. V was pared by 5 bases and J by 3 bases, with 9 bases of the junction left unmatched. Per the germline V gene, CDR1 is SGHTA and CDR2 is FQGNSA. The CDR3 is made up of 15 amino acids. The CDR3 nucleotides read TGTGCCAGCAGCCCCCGGGCCCGGGGGGAAGAGACCCAGTACTTC. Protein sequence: CASSPRARGEETQYF.

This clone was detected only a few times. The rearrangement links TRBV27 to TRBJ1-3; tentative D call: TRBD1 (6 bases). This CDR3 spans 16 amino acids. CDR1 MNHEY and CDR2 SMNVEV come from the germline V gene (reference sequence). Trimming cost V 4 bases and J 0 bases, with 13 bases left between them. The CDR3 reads CASSSLGGYSGNTIYF. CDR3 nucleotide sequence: TGTGCCAGCAGTTCCCTGGGGGGCTACTCTGGAAACACCATATATTTT.

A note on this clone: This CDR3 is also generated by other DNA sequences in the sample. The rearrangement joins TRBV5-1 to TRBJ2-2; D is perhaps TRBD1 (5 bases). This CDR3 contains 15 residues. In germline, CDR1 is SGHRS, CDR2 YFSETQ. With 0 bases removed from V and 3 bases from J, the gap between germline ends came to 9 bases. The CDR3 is CASSLVGVDTGELFF. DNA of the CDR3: TGCGCCAGCAGCTTGGTAGGGGTTGACACCGGGGAGCTGTTTTTT.

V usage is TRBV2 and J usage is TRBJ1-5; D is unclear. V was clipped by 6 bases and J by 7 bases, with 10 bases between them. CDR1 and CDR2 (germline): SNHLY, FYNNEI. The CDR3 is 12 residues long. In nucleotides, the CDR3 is TGTGCCAGCAGGAAAGAAGGGCAGCCCCAGCATTTT. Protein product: CASRKEGQPQHF.

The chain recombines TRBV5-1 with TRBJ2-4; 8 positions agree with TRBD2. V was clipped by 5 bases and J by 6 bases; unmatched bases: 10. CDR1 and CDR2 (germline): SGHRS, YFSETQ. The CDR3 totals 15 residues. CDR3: CASRQAGETGNIQYF. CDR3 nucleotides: TGCGCCAGCAGACAAGCGGGAGAGACGGGAAACATTCAGTACTTC.

The CDR3 nucleotides read TGTGCCAGTAGAACGCAAATACACCAAGACAGGGACGGGGCCAAAAACATTCAGTACTTC. It yields the protein CASRTQIHQDRDGAKNIQYF. The chain joins TRBV19 to TRBJ2-4; 7 nucleotides line up with TRBD1. This CDR3 is built from 20 residues. CDR1 LNHDA and CDR2 SQIVND come from the germline V gene (reference sequence). V dropped 6 bases and J dropped 1; count of bases not matched to a gene: 21.

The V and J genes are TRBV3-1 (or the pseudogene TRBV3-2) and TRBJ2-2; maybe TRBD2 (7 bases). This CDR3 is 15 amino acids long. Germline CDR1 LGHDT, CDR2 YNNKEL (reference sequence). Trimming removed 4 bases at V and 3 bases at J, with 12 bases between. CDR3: CASSRGGVDTGELFF. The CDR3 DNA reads TGTGCCAGCAGCCGAGGGGGGGTGGACACCGGGGAGCTGTTTTTT.

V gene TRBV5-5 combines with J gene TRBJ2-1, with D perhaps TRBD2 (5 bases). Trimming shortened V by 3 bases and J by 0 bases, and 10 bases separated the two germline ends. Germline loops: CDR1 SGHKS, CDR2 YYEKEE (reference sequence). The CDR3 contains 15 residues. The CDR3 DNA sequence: TGTGCCAGCAGCTCCAGCGGAGGCTCCTACAATGAGCAGTTCTTC. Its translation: CASSSSGGSYNEQFF. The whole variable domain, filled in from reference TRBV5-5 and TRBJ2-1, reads DAGVTQSPTHLIKTRGQQVTLRCSPISGHKSVSWYQQVLGQGPQFIFQYYEKEERGRGNFPDRFSARQFPNYSSELNVNALLLGDSALYLCASSSSGGSYNEQFFGPGTRLTVL.